This T cell receptor (beta chain) was documented in a study of multiple sclerosis patients with progressive multifocal leukoencephalopathy. Study findings and constraints: Before and during natalizumab, the clones expanded at PML already existed.

Time point defined: time of PML onset. The T3 samples were drawn when PML began. The V and J ends lost 3 bases and 7 bases, in that order; junction bases with no gene match: 3. This CDR3 is built from 15 residues. The germline gives CDR1 KGHSH, CDR2 LQKENI. The survey-level immunoSEQ assay was used. Spiked into each PCR were synthetic inline TR CDR3 controls of all V-J pairings. The data were produced by immunoSEQ multiplex PCR, yet TCRdb's version contains in-frame clones alone and is incomplete. The table lists roughly 30,000 clones, 80% to 90% of them singletons. Details on this clone: No antigen is known for it.

This chain uses TRBV18 with TRBJ2-1; TRBD2 matches 13 bases. Specimen: PBMCs, collected from a patient treated with natalizumab. The source of this sequence is a woman aged 40 to 49 with progressive multifocal leukoencephalopathy. The CDR3 nucleotides are TGTGCCAGCTCACCGGGGACTAGCGGGAAGAATGAGCAGTTCTTC. This encodes CASSPGTSGKNEQFF. The full variable domain, rest sourced from reference TRBV18 and TRBJ2-1, is NAGVMQNPRHLVRRRGQEARLRCSPMKGHSHVYWYRQLPEEGLKFMVYLQKENIIDESGMPKERFSAEFPKEGPSILRIQQVVRGDSAAYFCASSPGTSGKNEQFFGPGTRLTVL.